This TCR beta chain was profiled in a study of T cell changes during pregnancy in multiple sclerosis. The assay was immunoSEQ multiplex PCR, and TCRdb's table has in-frame clones only and misses some. The table lists some 46,000 clones, nearly 95% of them singletons. The source was peripheral blood, collected in the third trimester of pregnancy. This TCR was sampled from a female donor with multiple sclerosis, enrolled in a pregnancy study.

CDR3 sequence reads: CASSTIAGIYNEQFF. CDR3 bases: TGTGCCAGCAGCACGATAGCGGGAATCTACAATGAGCAGTTCTTC. V usage is TRBV7-9 and J usage is TRBJ2-1; 8 bases fit TRBD2. Germline V gene lookup returns CDR1 SEHNR and CDR2 FQNEAQ (reference sequence). CDR3 size: 15 residues. Trimming removed 5 bases from V and 3 bases from J; junction bases left unmatched: 6.